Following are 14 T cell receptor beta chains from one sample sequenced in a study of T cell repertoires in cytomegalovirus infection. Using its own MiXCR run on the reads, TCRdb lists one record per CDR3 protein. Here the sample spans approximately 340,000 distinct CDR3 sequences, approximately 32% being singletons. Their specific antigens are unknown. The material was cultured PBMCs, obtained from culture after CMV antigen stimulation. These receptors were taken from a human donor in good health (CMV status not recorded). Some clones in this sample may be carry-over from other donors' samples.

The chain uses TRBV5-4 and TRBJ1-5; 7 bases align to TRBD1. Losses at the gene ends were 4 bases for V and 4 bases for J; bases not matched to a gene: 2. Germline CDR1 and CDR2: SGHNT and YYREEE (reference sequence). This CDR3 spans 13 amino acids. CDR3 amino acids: CASSKGQNQPQHF. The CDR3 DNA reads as TGTGCCAGCAGCAAGGGACAGAATCAGCCCCAGCATTTT.

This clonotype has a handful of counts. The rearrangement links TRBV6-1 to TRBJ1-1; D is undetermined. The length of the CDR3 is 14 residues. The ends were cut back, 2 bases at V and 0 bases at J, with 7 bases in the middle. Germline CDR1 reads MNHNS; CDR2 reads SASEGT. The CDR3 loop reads CASSESRVNTEAFF. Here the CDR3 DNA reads TGTGCCAGCAGTGAATCCCGGGTGAACACTGAAGCTTTCTTT.

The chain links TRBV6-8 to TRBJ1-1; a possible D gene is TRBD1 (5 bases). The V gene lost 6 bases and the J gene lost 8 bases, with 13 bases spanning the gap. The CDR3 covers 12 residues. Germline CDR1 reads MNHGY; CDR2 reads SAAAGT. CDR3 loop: CASSPRDAEAFF. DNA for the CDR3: TGTGCCAGCAGCCCTCGGGACGCAGAAGCTTTCTTT.

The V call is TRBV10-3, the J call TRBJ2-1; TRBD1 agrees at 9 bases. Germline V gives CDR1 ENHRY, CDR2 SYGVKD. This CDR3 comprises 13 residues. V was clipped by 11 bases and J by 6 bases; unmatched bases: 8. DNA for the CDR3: TGTGCCGTTGACAGGGGGTACCCCAATGAGCAGTTCTTC. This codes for CAVDRGYPNEQFF.

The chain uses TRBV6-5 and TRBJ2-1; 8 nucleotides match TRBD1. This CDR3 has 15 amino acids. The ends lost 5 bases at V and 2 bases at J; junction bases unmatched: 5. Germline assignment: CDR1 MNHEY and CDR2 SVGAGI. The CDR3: CASSVRDRPYNEQFF. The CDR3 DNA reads TGTGCCAGCAGTGTACGGGACAGGCCCTACAATGAGCAGTTCTTC.

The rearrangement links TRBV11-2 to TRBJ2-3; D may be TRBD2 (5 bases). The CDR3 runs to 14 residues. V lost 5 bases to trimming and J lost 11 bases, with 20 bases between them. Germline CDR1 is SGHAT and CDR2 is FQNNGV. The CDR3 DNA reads TGTGCCAGCAGCGCCGGGGATCTCCTGAGTGGGCAGTATTTT. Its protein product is CASSAGDLLSGQYF.

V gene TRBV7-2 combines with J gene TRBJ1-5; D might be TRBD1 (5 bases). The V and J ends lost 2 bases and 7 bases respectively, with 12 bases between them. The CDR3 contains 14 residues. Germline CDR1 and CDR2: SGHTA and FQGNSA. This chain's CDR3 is CASSLNRGGQPQHF. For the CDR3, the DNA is TGTGCCAGCAGCTTAAATCGGGGCGGGCAGCCCCAGCATTTT. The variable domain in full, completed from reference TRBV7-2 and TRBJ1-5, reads GAGVSQSPSNKVTEKGKDVELRCDPISGHTALYWYRQSLGQGLEFLIYFQGNSAPDKSGLPSDRFSAERTGGSVSTLTIQRTQQEDSAVYLCASSLNRGGQPQHFGDGTRLSIL.

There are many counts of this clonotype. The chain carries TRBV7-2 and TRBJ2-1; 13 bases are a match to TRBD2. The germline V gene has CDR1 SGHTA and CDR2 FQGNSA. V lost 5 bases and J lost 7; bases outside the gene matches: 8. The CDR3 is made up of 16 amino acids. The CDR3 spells CASSPSRTSGSNEQFF. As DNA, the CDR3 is TGTGCCAGCAGCCCTTCTCGGACTAGCGGGAGTAATGAGCAGTTCTTC.

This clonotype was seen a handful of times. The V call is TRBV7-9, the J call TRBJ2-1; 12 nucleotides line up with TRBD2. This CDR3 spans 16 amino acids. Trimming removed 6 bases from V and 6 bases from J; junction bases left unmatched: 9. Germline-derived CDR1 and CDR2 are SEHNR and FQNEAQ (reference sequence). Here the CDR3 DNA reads TGTGCCAGCAGTCCCCGGACTAGCGGGATTAGCAATGAGCAGTTCTTC. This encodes CASSPRTSGISNEQFF.

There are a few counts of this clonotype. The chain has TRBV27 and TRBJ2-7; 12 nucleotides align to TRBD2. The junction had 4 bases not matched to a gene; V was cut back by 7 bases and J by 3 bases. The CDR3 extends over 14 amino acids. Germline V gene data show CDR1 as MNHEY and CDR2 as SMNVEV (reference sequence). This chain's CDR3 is CASKLAGGYYEQYF. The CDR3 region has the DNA TGTGCCAGCAAACTAGCGGGAGGCTACTACGAGCAGTACTTC.

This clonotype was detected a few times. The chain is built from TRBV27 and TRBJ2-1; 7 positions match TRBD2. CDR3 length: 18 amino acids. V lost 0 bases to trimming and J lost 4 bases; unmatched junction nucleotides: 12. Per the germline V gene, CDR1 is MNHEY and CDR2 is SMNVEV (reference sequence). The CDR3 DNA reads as TGTGCCAGCAGTTTATCGACCCCTGGACTAGGAATATACAATGAGCAGTTCTTC. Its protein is CASSLSTPGLGIYNEQFF.

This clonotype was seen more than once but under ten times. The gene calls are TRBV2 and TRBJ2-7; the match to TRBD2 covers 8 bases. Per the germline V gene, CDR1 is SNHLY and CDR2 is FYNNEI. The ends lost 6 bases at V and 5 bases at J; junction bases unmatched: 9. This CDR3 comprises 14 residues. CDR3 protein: CASSRGGSGDEQYF. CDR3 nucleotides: TGTGCCAGCAGCCGGGGGGGGAGTGGCGACGAGCAGTACTTC.

In nucleotides, the CDR3 is TGTGCCAGCAGTTCTGTCGGAATCATATACAATGAGCAGTTCTTC. Its protein is CASSSVGIIYNEQFF. This chain joins TRBV12-3 or TRBV12-4 and TRBJ2-1; unclear D gene. This CDR3 contains 15 residues. The V end lost 4 bases, the J end lost 4 bases, and 14 bases lay between the germline ends.

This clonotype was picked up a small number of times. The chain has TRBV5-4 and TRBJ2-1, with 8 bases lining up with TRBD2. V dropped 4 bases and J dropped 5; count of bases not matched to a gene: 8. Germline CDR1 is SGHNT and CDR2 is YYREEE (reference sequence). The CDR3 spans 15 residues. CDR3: CASSRSGRFDNEQFF. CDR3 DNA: TGTGCCAGCAGCCGAAGCGGGAGATTCGACAATGAGCAGTTCTTC.